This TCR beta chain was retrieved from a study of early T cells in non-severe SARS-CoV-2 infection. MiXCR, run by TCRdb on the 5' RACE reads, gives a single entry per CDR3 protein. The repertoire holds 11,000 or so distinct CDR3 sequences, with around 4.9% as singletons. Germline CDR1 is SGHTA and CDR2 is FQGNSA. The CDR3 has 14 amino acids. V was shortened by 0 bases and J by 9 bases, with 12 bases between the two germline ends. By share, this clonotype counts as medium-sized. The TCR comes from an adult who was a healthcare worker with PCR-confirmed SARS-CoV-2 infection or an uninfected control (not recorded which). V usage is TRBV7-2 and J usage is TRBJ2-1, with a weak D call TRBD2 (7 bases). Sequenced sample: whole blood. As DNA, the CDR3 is TGTGCCAGCAGCTTAGCGGGGGGGCCTGTTGAGCAGTTCTTC. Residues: CASSLAGGPVEQFF.